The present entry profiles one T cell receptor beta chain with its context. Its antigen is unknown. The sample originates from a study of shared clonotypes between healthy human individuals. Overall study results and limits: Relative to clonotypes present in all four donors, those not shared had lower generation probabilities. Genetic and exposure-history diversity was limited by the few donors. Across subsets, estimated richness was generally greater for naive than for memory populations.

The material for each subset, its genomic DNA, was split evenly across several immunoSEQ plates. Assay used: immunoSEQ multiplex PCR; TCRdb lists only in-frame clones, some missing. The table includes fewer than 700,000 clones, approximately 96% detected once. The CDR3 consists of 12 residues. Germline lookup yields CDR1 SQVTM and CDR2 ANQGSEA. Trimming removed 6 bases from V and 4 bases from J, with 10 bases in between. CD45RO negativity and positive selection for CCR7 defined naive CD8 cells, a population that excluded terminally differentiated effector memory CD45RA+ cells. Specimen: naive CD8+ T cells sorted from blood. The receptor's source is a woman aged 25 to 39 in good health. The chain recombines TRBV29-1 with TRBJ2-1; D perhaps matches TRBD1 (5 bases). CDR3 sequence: CSVGASYNEQFF. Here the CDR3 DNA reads TGCAGCGTAGGGGCAAGTTACAATGAGCAGTTCTTC.